This TCR beta chain was found in a study of neoadjuvant anti-PD-1 for oral cavity cancer. Whole-study context: Nivolumab at 3 mg/kg was mostly given biweekly, three to four doses, pre-surgery.

Six replicates per PBMC sample, mostly from about 500 ng of genomic DNA. Libraries were prepared by immunoSEQ multiplex PCR; TCRdb keeps only in-frame clonotypes and omits some of them. The sample carries about 15,000 clones, approximately 80% recorded once. Germline assignment: CDR1 SNHLY and CDR2 FYNNEI. The CDR3 is made up of 14 amino acids. V lost 4 bases, J lost 7 bases, and 6 bases stayed unmatched. The patients had HPV-negative, locally advanced oral cavity squamous cell carcinoma. Blood cells were analyzed directly, without culture or expansion. This sequence joins TRBV2 and TRBJ1-4; TRBD1 aligns across 7 bases. This sample comprised PBMCs, obtained before nivolumab (anti-PD-1) treatment. The sequence was obtained from a person aged 35-80 years with oral cavity squamous cell carcinoma. The CDR3 is CASSVRGGSEKLFF. The CDR3 bases are TGTGCCAGCAGTGTCCGAGGGGGCAGTGAAAAACTGTTTTTT.